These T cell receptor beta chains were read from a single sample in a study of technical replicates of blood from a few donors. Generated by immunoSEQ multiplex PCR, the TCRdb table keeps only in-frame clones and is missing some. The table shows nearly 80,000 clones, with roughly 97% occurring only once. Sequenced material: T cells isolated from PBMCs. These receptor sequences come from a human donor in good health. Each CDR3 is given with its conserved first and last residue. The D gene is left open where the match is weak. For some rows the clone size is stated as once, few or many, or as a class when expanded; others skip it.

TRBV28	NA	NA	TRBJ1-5	TGTGCCAGCAATTTTCGAGGGTTTAGCAATCAGCCCCAGCATTTT	CASNFRGFSNQPQHF
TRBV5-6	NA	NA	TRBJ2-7	TGTGCCAGCAGCTCGTTCTACGAGCAGTACTTC	CASSSFYEQYF
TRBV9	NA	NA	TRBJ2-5	TGTGCCAGCAGCCCCCCTGCGGGATCTGTTTCAGAGACCCAGTACTTC	CASSPPAGSVSETQYF
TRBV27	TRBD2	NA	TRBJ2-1	TGTGCCAGCAGATCTAGCGGCTGGAGCTCCTACAATGAGCAGTTCTTC	CASRSSGWSSYNEQFF
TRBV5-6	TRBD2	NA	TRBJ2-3	TGTGCCAGCAGCTCGAAGGGACTAGCGGGAGCTACGCAGTATTTT	CASSSKGLAGATQYF
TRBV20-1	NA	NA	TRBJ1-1	TGCAGTGCCGGGGGAGCGGGAGCTTTCTTT	CSAGGAGAFF
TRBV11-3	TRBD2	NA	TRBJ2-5	TGTGCCAGCAGCCACGGACTAGCGGGAGTTGAGACCCAGTACTTC	CASSHGLAGVETQYF
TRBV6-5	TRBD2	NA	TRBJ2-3	TGTGCCAGCAGTCGGGGAGCGGGGCCAGATACGCAGTATTTT	CASSRGAGPDTQYF
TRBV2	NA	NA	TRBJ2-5	TGTGCCAGCAGTGATTCCGGGACACCCCGCCACGGGTACTTC	CASSDSGTPRHGYF
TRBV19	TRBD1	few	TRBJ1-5	TGTGCCAGTATGGAGGGGGCAGGGCAGCCCCAGCATTTT	CASMEGAGQPQHF
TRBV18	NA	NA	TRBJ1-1	TGTGCCAGCTCATTTCCTAGCACTGAAGCTTTCTTT	CASSFPSTEAFF
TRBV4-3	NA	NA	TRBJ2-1	TGCGCCAGCAGCCAAGAGTGGGTAGCGGCTTACTCCAGCTCCTACAATGAGCAGTTCTTC	CASSQEWVAAYSSSYNEQFF
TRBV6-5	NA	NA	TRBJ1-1	TGTGCCAGCAGTCTAGGGAGTAATGAAGCTTTCTTT	CASSLGSNEAFF
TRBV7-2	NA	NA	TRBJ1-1	TGTGCCAGCAGCTTAGCGAGGGTTAGTGAAGCTTTCTTT	CASSLARVSEAFF
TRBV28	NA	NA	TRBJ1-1	TGTGCCAGCAGTTCCCCAGGGGACACTGAAGCTTTCTTT	CASSSPGDTEAFF
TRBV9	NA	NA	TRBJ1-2	TGTGCCAGCAGCCCTGGTGTTGCGGCAGCTTATGGCTACACCTTC	CASSPGVAAAYGYTF
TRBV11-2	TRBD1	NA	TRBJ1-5	TGTGCCAGCAGCGCCGGGACAGGCAATCAGCCCCAGCATTTT	CASSAGTGNQPQHF
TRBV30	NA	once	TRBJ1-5	TGTGCCTGGAGCCGGGATCCTAATAATCAGCCCCAGCATTTT	CAWSRDPNNQPQHF
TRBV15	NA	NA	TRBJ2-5	TGTGCCACCAGCAGAGCTACAGAACAAGAGACCCAGTACTTC	CATSRATEQETQYF
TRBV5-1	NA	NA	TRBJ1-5	TGCGCCAGCAGCTTGTCGCAGGGGAATCAGCCCCAGCATTTT	CASSLSQGNQPQHF
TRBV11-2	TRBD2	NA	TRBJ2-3	TGTGCCAGCAGCCCCGGGACAGTTGAACTAGCGGGGACAGATACGCAGTATTTT	CASSPGTVELAGTDTQYF
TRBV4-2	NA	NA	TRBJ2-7	TGTGCCAGCAGCCAAGATCCAGACTACGAGCAGTACTTC	CASSQDPDYEQYF
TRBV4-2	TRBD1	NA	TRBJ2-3	TGTGCCAGCAGCCAAGATCTACAGGGACAGGGTGAGGCAGATACGCAGTATTTT	CASSQDLQGQGEADTQYF
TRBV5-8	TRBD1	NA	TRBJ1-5	TGTGCCAGCAGTCGGGACAGGGAGGGTCAGCCCCAGCATTTT	CASSRDREGQPQHF
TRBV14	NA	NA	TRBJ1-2	TGTGCCAGCAGCCAAGAAGGGGGTAGGATTTATGGCTACACCTTC	CASSQEGGRIYGYTF
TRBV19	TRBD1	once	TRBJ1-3	TGTGCCAGTATTGACAGGGAGGTTAACACCATATATTTT	CASIDREVNTIYF
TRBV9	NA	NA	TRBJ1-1	TGTGCCAGCAGCCCCCACAGCATTCAGGGGAACACTGAAGCTTTCTTT	CASSPHSIQGNTEAFF
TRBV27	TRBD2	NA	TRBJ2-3	TGTGCCAGTTCGGGACTAGCGGGGAGAGATACGCAGTATTTT	CASSGLAGRDTQYF
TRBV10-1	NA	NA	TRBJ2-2	TGCGCCAGGGGAGTCTTTCCCGCGAACACCGGGGAGCTGTTTTTT	CARGVFPANTGELFF
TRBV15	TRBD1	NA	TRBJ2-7	TGTGCCACCAGCAGAGATCGGGGACAGGGGAGGTACGAGCAGTACTTC	CATSRDRGQGRYEQYF
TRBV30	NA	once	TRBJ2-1	TGTGCCTGGAATTGGCTAGAAAACAATGAGCAGTTCTTC	CAWNWLENNEQFF
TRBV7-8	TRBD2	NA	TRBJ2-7	TGTGCCAGCAGCTCCGAGCGGGAGGGTATCTACGAGCAGTACTTC	CASSSEREGIYEQYF
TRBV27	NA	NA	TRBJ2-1	TGTGCCAGCAGTTTTGCTGGGCGTCTGCATGAGCAGTTCTTC	CASSFAGRLHEQFF
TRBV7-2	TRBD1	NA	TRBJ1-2	TGTGCCAGCAGCTTAGCGCAGGACAGGGGGCGAGGTGGCTACACCTTC	CASSLAQDRGRGGYTF
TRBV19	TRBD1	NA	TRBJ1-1	TGTGCCAGTTCCTGGGACAGCGAGACGACTGAAGCTTTCTTT	CASSWDSETTEAFF
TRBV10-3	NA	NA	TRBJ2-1	TGTGCATCAGAAAGGAGGGGTGAGCAGTTCTTC	CASERRGEQFF
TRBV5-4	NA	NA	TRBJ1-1	TGTGCCAGCAGCTTGGCCGGTAGCACTGAAGCTTTCTTT	CASSLAGSTEAFF